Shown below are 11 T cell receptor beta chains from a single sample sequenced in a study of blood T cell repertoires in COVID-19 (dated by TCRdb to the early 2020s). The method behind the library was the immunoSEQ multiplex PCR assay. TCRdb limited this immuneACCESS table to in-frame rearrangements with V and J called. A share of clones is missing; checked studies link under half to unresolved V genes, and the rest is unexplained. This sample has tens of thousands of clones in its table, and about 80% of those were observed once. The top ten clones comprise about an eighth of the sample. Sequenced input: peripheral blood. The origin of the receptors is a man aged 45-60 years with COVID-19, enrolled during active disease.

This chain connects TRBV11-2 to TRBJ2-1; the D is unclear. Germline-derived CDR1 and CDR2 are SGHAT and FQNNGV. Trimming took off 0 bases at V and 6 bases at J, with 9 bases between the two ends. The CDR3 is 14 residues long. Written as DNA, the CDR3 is TGTGCCAGCAGCTTAGAGAGGTTCGGCAATGAGCAGTTCTTC. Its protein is CASSLERFGNEQFF.

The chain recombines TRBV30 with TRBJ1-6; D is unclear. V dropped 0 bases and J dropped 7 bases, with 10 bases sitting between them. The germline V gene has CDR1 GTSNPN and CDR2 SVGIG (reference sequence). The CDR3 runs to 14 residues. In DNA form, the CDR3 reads TGTGCCTGGAGTGTACCCTCGGGGAATTCACCCCTCCACTTT. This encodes CAWSVPSGNSPLHF.

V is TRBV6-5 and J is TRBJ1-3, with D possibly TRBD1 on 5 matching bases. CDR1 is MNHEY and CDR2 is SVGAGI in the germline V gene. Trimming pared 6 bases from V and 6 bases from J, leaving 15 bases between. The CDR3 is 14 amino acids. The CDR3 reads CASSPGTTLNTIYF. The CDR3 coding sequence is TGTGCCAGCAGCCCCGGGACTACGTTAAACACCATATATTTT.

CDR3 loop: CASSVGGGLRSPLHF. The DNA of the CDR3 is TGTGCCAGCAGCGTAGGGGGGGGGCTACGGTCACCCCTCCACTTT. This rearrangement joins TRBV9 to TRBJ1-6; possibly TRBD1 for D (6 bases). The CDR3 has 15 residues. Deletions cut 0 bases from V and 10 bases from J, with 14 bases between. CDR1 and CDR2 from the germline V gene are SGDLS and YYNGEE.

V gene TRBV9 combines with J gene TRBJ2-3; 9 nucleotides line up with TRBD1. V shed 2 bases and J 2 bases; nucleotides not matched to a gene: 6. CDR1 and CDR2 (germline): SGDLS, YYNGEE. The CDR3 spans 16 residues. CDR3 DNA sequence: TGTGCCAGCAGCGTGGGACAGGGCCGGATCACAGATACGCAGTATTTT. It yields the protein CASSVGQGRITDTQYF.

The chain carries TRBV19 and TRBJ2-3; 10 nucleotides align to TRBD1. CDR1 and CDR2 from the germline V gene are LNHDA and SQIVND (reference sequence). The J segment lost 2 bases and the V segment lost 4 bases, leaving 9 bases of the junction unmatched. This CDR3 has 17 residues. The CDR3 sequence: CASSTSDRGRLTDTQYF. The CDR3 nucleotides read TGTGCCAGTAGTACTTCCGACAGGGGGCGCCTCACAGATACGCAGTATTTT.

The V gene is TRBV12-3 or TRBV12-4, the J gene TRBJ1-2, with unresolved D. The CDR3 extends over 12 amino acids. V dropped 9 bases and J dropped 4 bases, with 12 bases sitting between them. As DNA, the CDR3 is TGTGCCAGTGCGCCCGGAGGCTATGGCTACACCTTC. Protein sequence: CASAPGGYGYTF.

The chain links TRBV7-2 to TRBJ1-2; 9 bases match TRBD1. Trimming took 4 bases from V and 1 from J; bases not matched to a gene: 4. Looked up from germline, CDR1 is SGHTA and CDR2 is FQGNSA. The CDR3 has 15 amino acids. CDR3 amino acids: CASSSTGGLNYGYTF. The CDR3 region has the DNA TGTGCCAGCAGCTCTACAGGGGGCCTTAACTATGGCTACACCTTC.

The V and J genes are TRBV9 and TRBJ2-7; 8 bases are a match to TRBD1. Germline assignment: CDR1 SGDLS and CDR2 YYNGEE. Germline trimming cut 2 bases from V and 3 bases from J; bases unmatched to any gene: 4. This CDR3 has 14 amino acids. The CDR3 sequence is CASSVGTGLYEQYF. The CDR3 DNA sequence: TGTGCCAGCAGCGTCGGGACAGGTCTCTACGAGCAGTACTTC. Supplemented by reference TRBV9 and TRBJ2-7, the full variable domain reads DSGVTQTPKHLITATGQRVTLRCSPRSGDLSVYWYQQSLDQGLQFLIQYYNGEERAKGNILERFSAQQFPDLHSELNLSSLELGDSALYFCASSVGTGLYEQYFGPGTRLTVT.

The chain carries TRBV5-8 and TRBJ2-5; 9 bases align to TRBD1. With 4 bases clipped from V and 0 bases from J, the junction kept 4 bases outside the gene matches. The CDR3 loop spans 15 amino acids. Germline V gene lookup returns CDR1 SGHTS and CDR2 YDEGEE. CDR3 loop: CASSKDRGYQETQYF. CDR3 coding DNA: TGTGCCAGCAGCAAGGACAGGGGCTACCAAGAGACCCAGTACTTC.

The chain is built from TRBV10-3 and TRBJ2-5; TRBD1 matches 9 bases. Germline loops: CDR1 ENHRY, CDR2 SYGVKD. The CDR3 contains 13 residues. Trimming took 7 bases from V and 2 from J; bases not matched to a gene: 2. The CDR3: CAINGQGQETQYF. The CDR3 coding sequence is TGTGCCATCAATGGACAGGGGCAAGAGACCCAGTACTTC.